Shown below are 22 T cell receptor beta chains from a single sample sequenced in a study of T cell responses to AZD1222 COVID-19 vaccine. Data came from immunoSEQ multiplex PCR; TCRdb stores just in-frame clones and leaves some out. The sample lists fewer than 75,000 clones, about 85% occurring once. Specimen: peripheral blood, collected on day 0 of AZD1222 vaccination. These receptors all come from an adult in good health.

V is TRBV11-1 and J is TRBJ2-3, with 7 bases that match TRBD2. This CDR3 has 15 residues. V dropped 5 bases and J dropped 2; count of bases not matched to a gene: 7. Germline V gives CDR1 SGHAT, CDR2 FQDESV (reference sequence). The CDR3 here is CASSILAADTDTQYF. As DNA, the CDR3 is TGTGCCAGCAGCATTCTAGCGGCCGACACAGATACGCAGTATTTT.

V is TRBV23-1 and J is TRBJ2-1, with 8 bases aligning to TRBD2. TRBV23-1 is treated as an ORF (open reading frame) with a function not yet certain. V trimming: 6 bases; J trimming: 10 bases; junction bases outside the gene matches: 11. This CDR3 is built from 14 residues. The CDR3 here is CASSQSTAGVEQFF. CDR3 in DNA: TGCGCCAGCAGCCAGTCAACAGCGGGGGTAGAGCAGTTCTTC.

This CDR3 is CASSLNGGEQFF. For the CDR3, the DNA is TGTGCCAGCAGCTTAAACGGTGGTGAGCAGTTCTTC. This chain links TRBV7-3 with TRBJ2-1; D not certain. The CDR3 runs 12 residues. Germline CDR1 is SGHTA and CDR2 is FQGTGA. Trimming took 1 base from V and 9 from J, leaving 7 bases between them.

The chain joins TRBV15 to TRBJ2-5, with 11 bases that match TRBD1. In germline, CDR1 is LNHNV, CDR2 YYDKDF (reference sequence). V was pared by 3 bases and J by 4 bases, with 7 bases of the junction left unmatched. This CDR3 spans 16 amino acids. DNA for the CDR3: TGTGCCACCAGCAGGAATCGAGGGACAGGGGGAGAGACCCAGTACTTC. Encoded protein: CATSRNRGTGGETQYF.

This rearrangement joins TRBV10-3 to TRBJ1-1; D not certain. The V and J ends lost 5 bases and 1 base respectively, with 14 bases between them. Per germline, CDR1 ENHRY and CDR2 SYGVKD. There are 15 residues in the CDR3. The DNA of the CDR3 is TGTGCCATCAGTAAGCCGGACCGACCGAACACTGAAGCTTTCTTT. This translates into CAISKPDRPNTEAFF.

This chain connects TRBV5-6 to TRBJ1-2; a possible D gene is TRBD1 (6 bases). Germline lookup yields CDR1 SGHDT and CDR2 YYEEEE. V was cut by 0 bases and J by 4 bases, with 13 bases left in between. The CDR3 contains 15 residues. The CDR3 here is CASSLVQGGGYGYTF. The CDR3 DNA reads TGTGCCAGCAGCTTGGTGCAAGGAGGGGGCTATGGCTACACCTTC.

The chain is built from TRBV30 and TRBJ1-5; 8 positions agree with TRBD1. The CDR3 is 15 residues long. V shed 1 base, J shed 2 bases, and the junction held 4 bases outside the gene matches. CDR1 is GTSNPN, CDR2 SVGIG, per germline (reference sequence). The CDR3 DNA reads as TGTGCCTGGAGTGGCGACAGGGGACGCAATCAGCCCCAGCATTTT. This encodes CAWSGDRGRNQPQHF.

The chain joins TRBV7-3 to TRBJ1-6; 7 bases map to TRBD1. CDR1 and CDR2 from the germline V gene are SGHTA and FQGTGA. J lost 10 bases, V lost 5 bases, and 8 bases had no gene match. CDR3 length: 14 amino acids. DNA of the CDR3: TGTGCCAGCAGCCGAGCAGGGGGTGGATCACCCCTCCACTTT. Its translation is CASSRAGGGSPLHF.

The chain joins TRBV9 to TRBJ2-7; 8 bases align to TRBD2. The CDR3 runs to 14 residues. The J segment lost 6 bases and the V segment lost 4 bases, leaving 9 bases of the junction unmatched. Germline CDR1 is SGDLS and CDR2 is YYNGEE. CDR3 nucleotide sequence: TGTGCCAGCAGCCCGGGAGGGGCGCTGGGCGAGCAGTACTTC. It encodes CASSPGGALGEQYF. Together with reference TRBV9 and TRBJ2-7, the CDR3 gives the full variable domain: DSGVTQTPKHLITATGQRVTLRCSPRSGDLSVYWYQQSLDQGLQFLIQYYNGEERAKGNILERFSAQQFPDLHSELNLSSLELGDSALYFCASSPGGALGEQYFGPGTRLTVT.

V and J are TRBV28 and TRBJ1-5; tentatively, D is TRBD1 (5 bases). From germline, CDR1 is MDHEN and CDR2 SYDVKM. CDR3 length equals 14 residues. V shed 3 bases and J shed 4 bases, with 10 bases lying between them. The CDR3 DNA sequence: TGTGCCAGCAGTTTCGTGGCAGGGAATCAGCCCCAGCATTTT. It encodes CASSFVAGNQPQHF. Full variable domain (remainder filled in from reference TRBV28 and TRBJ1-5): DVKVTQSSRYLVKRTGEKVFLECVQDMDHENMFWYRQDPGLGLRLIYFSYDVKMKEKGDIPEGYSVSREKKERFSLILESASTNQTSMYLCASSFVAGNQPQHFGDGTRLSIL.

This clone has a single count. This chain joins TRBV3-1 (or the pseudogene TRBV3-2) and TRBJ1-2; 10 nucleotides line up with TRBD1. The junction had 11 bases not matched to a gene; V was cut back by 4 bases and J by 6 bases. CDR1 is LGHDT, CDR2 YNNKEL, per germline (reference sequence). This CDR3 is built from 16 residues. Here the CDR3 DNA reads TGTGCCAGCAGCCTTACCTTGACAGGGGGCGCCGATGGCTACACCTTC. Translated: CASSLTLTGGADGYTF.

J is TRBJ1-5 and V is TRBV6-1; possible D gene TRBD1, 5 bases. Trimming left V 2 bases short and J 0 bases short, with 14 bases between. The CDR3 loop spans 17 amino acids. Germline lookup yields CDR1 MNHNS and CDR2 SASEGT. The CDR3: CASSEQQDTNSNQPQHF. The DNA for the CDR3 is TGTGCCAGCAGTGAACAGCAGGACACCAATAGCAATCAGCCCCAGCATTTT.

The rearrangement joins TRBV5-1 to TRBJ2-2, with unresolved D. The CDR3 runs to 14 residues. The V and J ends lost 0 bases and 0 bases respectively, with 3 bases between them. CDR1 SGHRS and CDR2 YFSETQ come from the germline V gene. This CDR3 is CASSLGSNTGELFF. The CDR3 DNA follows: TGCGCCAGCAGCTTGGGATCGAACACCGGGGAGCTGTTTTTT.

The chain is built from TRBV3-1 (or the pseudogene TRBV3-2) and TRBJ2-1, with a possible D match to TRBD2 (5 bases). CDR1 and CDR2 (germline): LGHDT, YNNKEL (reference sequence). Trimming left V 3 bases short and J 7 bases short, with 13 bases between. This CDR3 region has 14 residues. CDR3 protein: CASSHAAGGNEQFF. CDR3 DNA sequence: TGTGCCAGCAGCCACGCCGCGGGTGGGAATGAGCAGTTCTTC.

The genes are TRBV29-1 and TRBJ1-2; TRBD1 matches at 9 bases. The CDR3 consists of 14 residues. V trimming: 6 bases; J trimming: 6 bases; junction bases outside the gene matches: 11. Germline V gives CDR1 SQVTM, CDR2 ANQGSEA. The DNA of the CDR3 is TGCAGCGTCGGCACAGGGGGCTCCCGCCATGGCTACACCTTC. Its translation is CSVGTGGSRHGYTF.

The V gene is TRBV12-2, the J gene TRBJ1-1; TRBD1, the table's D call, was not compared with the DNA. TRBV12-2 is a recognized pseudogene. The CDR3 covers 16 residues. The CDR3 reads CASRLDRAGENTEAFF. CDR3 nucleotides: TGTGCAAGTCGCTTAGATCGTGCAGGGGAGAACACTGAAGCTTTCTTT.

This chain uses TRBV5-4 with TRBJ2-7, with D possibly matching TRBD2 (5 bases). The V end was cut by 3 bases, the J end by 2 bases, with 12 bases between. The CDR3 is made up of 14 amino acids. Germline lookup yields CDR1 SGHNT and CDR2 YYREEE (reference sequence). DNA of the CDR3: TGTGCCAGCAGCTCCCCTAGCTTGACCTACGAGCAGTACTTC. This codes for CASSSPSLTYEQYF. Full variable domain (rest looked up from reference TRBV5-4 and TRBJ2-7): ETGVTQSPTHLIKTRGQQVTLRCSSQSGHNTVSWYQQALGQGPQFIFQYYREEENGRGNFPPRFSGLQFPNYSSELNVNALELDDSALYLCASSSPSLTYEQYFGPGTRLTVT.

Remarks on this clone: The junction does not match germline at one end; this may be a read error. This chain uses TRBV6-2 or TRBV6-3 with TRBJ2-7; D may be TRBD2 (6 bases). Germline assignment: CDR1 MNHEY and CDR2 SVGEGT. This CDR3 comprises 15 residues. Here the CDR3 DNA reads TGTGCCAGCAGTTACTACACCGGGACTCCCCCGGAGCTGTACTTC. Protein: CASSYYTGTPPELYF.

This rearrangement joins TRBV5-1 to TRBJ2-7, with 7 bases identical to TRBD1. With V trimmed by 4 bases and J by 2 bases, 6 bases remained unmatched. From germline, CDR1 is SGHRS and CDR2 YFSETQ. The length of the CDR3 is 14 residues. The CDR3 sequence: CASSRETGPYEQYF. DNA of the CDR3: TGCGCCAGCAGCCGAGAGACAGGGCCCTACGAGCAGTACTTC.

This clone showed up just once. The V and J genes are TRBV3-1 (or the pseudogene TRBV3-2) and TRBJ1-6; D perhaps matches TRBD1 (6 bases). The germline V and J ends were trimmed by 1 base and 7 bases, with 8 bases remaining between them. The CDR3 consists of 14 residues. CDR1 LGHDT and CDR2 YNNKEL come from the germline V gene (reference sequence). CDR3 sequence: CASSQADSNSPLHF. The CDR3 region has the DNA TGTGCCAGCAGCCAAGCGGACAGCAATTCACCCCTCCACTTT.

There are many counts of this clone. In DNA form, the CDR3 reads TGTGCCAGTAGTATAGGGCAGGGGGCCGGGGAGCTGTTTTTT. This gives the protein CASSIGQGAGELFF. The chain has TRBV19 and TRBJ2-2; 7 nucleotides match TRBD1. With 1 base clipped from V and 6 bases from J, the junction kept 2 bases outside the gene matches. Looked up from germline, CDR1 is LNHDA and CDR2 is SQIVND (reference sequence). CDR3 size: 14 residues.

The J gene is TRBJ2-1, the V gene TRBV5-4; no firm D call. The CDR3 spans 12 residues. The germline V gene encodes CDR1 SGHNT and CDR2 YYREEE (reference sequence). Trimming took off 0 bases at V and 12 bases at J, with 10 bases between the two ends. The CDR3 loop reads CASSLGASPQFF. CDR3 coding DNA: TGTGCCAGCAGCTTGGGGGCGAGCCCGCAGTTCTTC.